This note documents a single TCR beta chain sequence. TEMRA cells were FACS-enriched, while CD8+ and CD4+ T cells were negatively isolated. This sample is part of a study of CD8 T cells in Susac syndrome. The RNA input was about 0.5 to 1 ug, and it was reverse transcribed with random hexamers. TCRdb itself ran the immunoSEQ multiplex PCR reads through MiXCR, one entry per CDR3 protein. The sample shows roughly 150,000 distinct CDR3 sequences, over 85% of them seen only once. The CDR3 is made up of 14 amino acids. From germline, CDR1 is MDHEN and CDR2 SYDVKM. Deletions cut 8 bases from V and 6 bases from J, with 19 bases between.

This TCR derives from a human donor with multiple sclerosis. The source material was CD8+ T cells from PBMCs. The chain has TRBV28 and TRBJ1-2; D is possibly TRBD1 (5 bases). The CDR3 is CASAWGRERHGYTF. CDR3 DNA sequence: TGTGCCAGCGCCTGGGGCAGGGAGCGTCATGGCTACACCTTC.